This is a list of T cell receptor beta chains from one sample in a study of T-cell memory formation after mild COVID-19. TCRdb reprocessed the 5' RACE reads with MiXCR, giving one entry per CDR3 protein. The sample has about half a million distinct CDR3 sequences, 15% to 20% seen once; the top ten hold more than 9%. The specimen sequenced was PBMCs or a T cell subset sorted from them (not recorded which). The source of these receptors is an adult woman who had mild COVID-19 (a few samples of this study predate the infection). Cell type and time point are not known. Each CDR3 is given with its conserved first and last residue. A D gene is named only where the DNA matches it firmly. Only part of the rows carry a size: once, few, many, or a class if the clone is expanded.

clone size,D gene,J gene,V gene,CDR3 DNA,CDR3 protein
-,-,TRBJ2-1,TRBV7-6,TGTGCCAGCAGCACTTCCGGAGAGCAGTTCTTC,CASSTSGEQFF
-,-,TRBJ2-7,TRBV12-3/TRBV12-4,TGTGCCACCTCGAAGGCCTCAAAGTTCGAGCAGTACTTC,CATSKASKFEQYF
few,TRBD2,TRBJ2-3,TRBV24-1,TGTGCCACCAGTGATATTGTTGGAGCTAGCGGGAGACGTGGCACAGATACGCAGTATTTT,CATSDIVGASGRRGTDTQYF
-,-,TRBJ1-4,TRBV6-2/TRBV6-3,TGTGCCAGCACCCGTGCGACAGAAAAACTGTTTTTT,CASTRATEKLFF
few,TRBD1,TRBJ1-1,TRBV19,TGTGCCAGTAGTGGTACAGGGGTTAGCATCACTGAAGCTTTCTTT,CASSGTGVSITEAFF
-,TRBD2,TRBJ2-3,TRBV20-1,TGCAGTGCTACCGGGACTAGCTCCACAGATACGCAGTATTTT,CSATGTSSTDTQYF
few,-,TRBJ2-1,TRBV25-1,TGTGCCAGCACTTCATCGGGGGAGCAGTTCTTC,CASTSSGEQFF
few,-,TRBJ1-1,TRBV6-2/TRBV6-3,TGTGCCAGCAGTTACTTCGGGGGCCCTGAAGCTTTCTTT,CASSYFGGPEAFF
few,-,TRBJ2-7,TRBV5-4,TGTGCCAGCAGCTTGGGGGCATCGGAGCAGTACTTC,CASSLGASEQYF
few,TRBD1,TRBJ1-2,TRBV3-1,TGTGCCAGCAGCCCCGGGACTCCAAGGACAGGTGGCTACACCTTC,CASSPGTPRTGGYTF
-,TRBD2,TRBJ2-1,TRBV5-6,TGTGCCAGCAGCTTTTTTGGGGACTATGCCTACAATGAGCAGTTCTTC,CASSFFGDYAYNEQFF
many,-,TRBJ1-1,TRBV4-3,TGCGCCAGCAGCCGAGTCCGGGACGGATACACTGAAGCTTTCTTT,CASSRVRDGYTEAFF
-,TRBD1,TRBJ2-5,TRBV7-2,TGTGCCAGCAGCACGGACAGGGTCGAGACCCAGTACTTC,CASSTDRVETQYF
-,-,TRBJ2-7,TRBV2,TGTGCCAGCAGGACAAGACCCTACGAGCAGTACTTC,CASRTRPYEQYF
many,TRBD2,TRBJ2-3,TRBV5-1,TGCGCCAGCAGCTTGGGGACTAGCGGGGCAGATACGCAGTATTTT,CASSLGTSGADTQYF
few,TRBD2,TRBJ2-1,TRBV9,TGTGCCAGCACCCTAGACCCAGCGGGAAACAATGAGCAGTTCTTC,CASTLDPAGNNEQFF
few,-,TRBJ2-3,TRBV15,-,CATSRVGPGRGLDTQYF
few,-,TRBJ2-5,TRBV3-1,TGTGCCAGCAGCCGATCCCTCGGACAAGAGACCCAGTACTTC,CASSRSLGQETQYF
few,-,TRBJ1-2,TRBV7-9,TGTGCCAGCAGCTTACCGACGAGCGGGGTACGCTACTATGGCTACACCTTC,CASSLPTSGVRYYGYTF
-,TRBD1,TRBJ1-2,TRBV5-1,TGCGCCAGCAGCACCGGGACAGCTGCATTGACCTATGGCTACACCTTC,CASSTGTAALTYGYTF
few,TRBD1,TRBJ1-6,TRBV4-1,TGCGCCAGCAGCCAAGGACAGGGGTCGTATTCACCCCTCCACTTT,CASSQGQGSYSPLHF
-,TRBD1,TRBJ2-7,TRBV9,TGTGCCACGAGGTGGGGGACAGGGGGTTACGAGCAGTACTTC,CATRWGTGGYEQYF
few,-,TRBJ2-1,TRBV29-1,TGCAGCGTTGAAGACCTGGATAGGTACAATGAGCAGTTCTTC,CSVEDLDRYNEQFF
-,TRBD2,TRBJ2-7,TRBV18,TGTGCCAGCTCACCGCCCGGGAGGGCTATCGGATGGGAGCAGTACTTC,CASSPPGRAIGWEQYF
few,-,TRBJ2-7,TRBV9,TGTGCCAGCAGCCCCCCCGGGACCCACTACGAGCAGTACTTC,CASSPPGTHYEQYF
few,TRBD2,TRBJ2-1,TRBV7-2,TGTGCCAGCAGCTTAGGGGGGGGTAGAATCCCCAATGAGCAGTTCTTC,CASSLGGGRIPNEQFF
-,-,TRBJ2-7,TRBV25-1,TGTGCCAGCAGTAAAACGGGGTTGACAGCCTACGAGCAGTACTTC,CASSKTGLTAYEQYF
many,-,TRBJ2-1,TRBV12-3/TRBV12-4,TGTGCCAGCAGTTTATCTGCGGGGTTATACAATGAGCAGTTCTTC,CASSLSAGLYNEQFF
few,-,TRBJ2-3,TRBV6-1,TGTGCCAGCAGTGAACGGCAGGGGCCAGATACGCAGTATTTT,CASSERQGPDTQYF
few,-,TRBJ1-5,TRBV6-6,TGTGCCAGCAGTTACGGGGGGACCAGCAATCAGCCCCAGCATTTT,CASSYGGTSNQPQHF
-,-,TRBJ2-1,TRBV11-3,TGTGCCAGCAGCTTCGAGGAGGTAGGGGGGCAGTTCTTC,CASSFEEVGGQFF
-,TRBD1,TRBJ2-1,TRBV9,TGTGCCAGCAGCGTAGGGACAGGGGGCTACAATGAGCAGTTCTTC,CASSVGTGGYNEQFF
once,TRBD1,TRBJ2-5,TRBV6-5,TGTGACAGCAGTTCCATAGACAGGGCTTTGCTTGAGACCCAGTACTTC,CDSSSIDRALLETQYF
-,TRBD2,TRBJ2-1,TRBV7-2,TGTGCCAGCAGCTTAGGGATCCCGGGACTAGCATCGTTCTTC,CASSLGIPGLASFF
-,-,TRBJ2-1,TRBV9,TGTGCCAGCAGCGTAGCGGCTAGCGCAACCTACAATGAGCAGTTCTTC,CASSVAASATYNEQFF
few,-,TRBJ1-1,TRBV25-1,TGTGCCAGCAGTGAATTATGGGTCCCTGAAGCTTTCTTT,CASSELWVPEAFF
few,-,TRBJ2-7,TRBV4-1,TGCGCCAGCAGCCAAGATAGGACAGTTTCCTACGAGCAGTACTTC,CASSQDRTVSYEQYF
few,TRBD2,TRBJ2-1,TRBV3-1,TGTGCCAGCAGCCAAGAAGGAACTAGCGGGAGGAGTGAGCAGTTCTTC,CASSQEGTSGRSEQFF
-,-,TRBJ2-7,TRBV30,TGTGCCTGGAGTGCGGGGGTGGGCTCCTACGAGCAGTACTTC,CAWSAGVGSYEQYF
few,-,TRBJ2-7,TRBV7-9,TGTGCCAGCAGCTTAACGGTGGAGCAGTACTTC,CASSLTVEQYF
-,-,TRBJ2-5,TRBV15,TGTGCCACCAGCAGAACCCTCGGGGTCGGGGAGACCCAGTACTTC,CATSRTLGVGETQYF
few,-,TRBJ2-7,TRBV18,TGTGCCAGCTCACCACCGGGGGTCGAGCAGTACTTC,CASSPPGVEQYF
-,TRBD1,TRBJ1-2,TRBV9,TGTGCCAGCAGCGTCCGTACAGGGGCCTATGGCTACACCTTC,CASSVRTGAYGYTF
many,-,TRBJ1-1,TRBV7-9,TGTGCCAGCAGCCCTCCGGGACGGATGAACACTGAAGCTTTCTTT,CASSPPGRMNTEAFF
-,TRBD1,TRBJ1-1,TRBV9,TGTGCCAGCAGCGTAGAGGGACAGCCTTACACTGAAGCTTTCTTT,CASSVEGQPYTEAFF
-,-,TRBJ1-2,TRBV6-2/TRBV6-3,TGTGCCAGCAGCCCTGGGGTTAGAGGCTACACCTTC,CASSPGVRGYTF
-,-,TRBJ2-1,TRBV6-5,TGTGCCAGCAGACTCGACAGTATAGGTGAGCAGTTCTTC,CASRLDSIGEQFF